This record covers a single TCR beta chain. This clonotype was seen repeatedly, ten times or more. It has no known antigen specificity. Per-base qualities were not stored, and no clone one base away is much larger. The data stem from a study of T-cell reconstitution after alpha-beta-depleted transplantation in children (dated by TCRdb to the mid-2010s). For the study in its entirety: The study quantitatively tracked T-cell immune reconstitution after TCRalphabeta/CD19-depleted allogeneic hematopoietic cell transplantation in children using TCR repertoire profiling.

The library was made by PCR. The sequencing machine was an Illumina HiSeq 2500. Molecular barcoding was employed in the preparation of TCR libraries, with unique molecular identifiers being used to normalize TCRbeta repertoire quantification. Using fastp at Q25 and MiXCR, TCRdb reprocessed the public reads and kept productive beta chains. Each entry is one CDR3 protein sequence, shown with its most common DNA and genes. This sample comprises some 600,000 distinct CDR3 sequences, around 16% of them detected only once. The ten biggest clones cover 1.1% of the sample. The receptor was isolated from a human donor who donated a stem cell graft to a child with acute myeloid leukemia. Sequenced material: PBMCs from the stem cell graft donor, taken from the stem cell graft.

The nucleotide sequence reads TGTGCCAGCAGGGGGGGCGCGGAGAATTCACCCCTCCACTTT. This translates into CASRGGAENSPLHF. The sequence joins TRBV6-1 to TRBJ1-6; the D gene is perhaps TRBD1, on 6 matching bases. The CDR3 runs 14 residues from the cysteine to the phenylalanine. Only the CDR3 portion is preserved as DNA: 42 bases, with reading frame beginning at the first base. V lost 6 bases and J lost 7 bases; the stretch between them is 13 bases long. The germline V gene supplies CDR1 MNHNS and CDR2 SASEGT.